These T cell receptor beta chains were read from a single sample in a study of blood T cells in healthy people across ages. One entry per CDR3 protein, called by TCRdb with MiXCR from the 5' RACE reads. The table records approximately 800,000 distinct CDR3 sequences, approximately 60% of them present only once. What was sequenced was blood. The receptor source for this set is a man in his forties or fifties in good health. The CDR3 runs from the conserved cysteine through the conserved F or W. Each record gives: CDR3 length, D gene, V gene, J gene, clone size, CDR3 DNA, CDR3 protein. A D gene is named only where the DNA matches it firmly. Size is omitted from some rows. Given values are once, few, many or a class for expanded clones.

cdr3_length: 13; d_call: .; v_call: TRBV4-1; j_call: TRBJ2-7; clone_size: few; cdr3_nt: TGCGCCAGCAGCTACAGGGTCGGCTACGAGCAGTACTTC; cdr3_aa: CASSYRVGYEQYF
cdr3_length: 15; d_call: TRBD2; v_call: TRBV20-1; j_call: TRBJ2-3; clone_size: .; cdr3_nt: TGCAGTGCTAGAGACACCAAGGGGAGGGCAGATACGCAGTATTTT; cdr3_aa: CSARDTKGRADTQYF
cdr3_length: 15; d_call: .; v_call: TRBV5-1; j_call: TRBJ2-2; clone_size: .; cdr3_nt: TGCGCCAGCAGCTTGTATTCAGGGAACACCGGGGAGCTGTTTTTT; cdr3_aa: CASSLYSGNTGELFF
cdr3_length: 15; d_call: TRBD1; v_call: TRBV6-2/TRBV6-3; j_call: TRBJ2-7; clone_size: .; cdr3_nt: TGTGCCAGCAGTTACCCGACAGGGAGAGACTACGAGCAGTACTTC; cdr3_aa: CASSYPTGRDYEQYF
cdr3_length: 15; d_call: .; v_call: TRBV4-3; j_call: TRBJ1-4; clone_size: few; cdr3_nt: TGCGCCAGCAGCCCATCCCAGGGGTTAGGTGAAAAACTGTTTTTT; cdr3_aa: CASSPSQGLGEKLFF
cdr3_length: 17; d_call: .; v_call: TRBV7-8; j_call: TRBJ2-4; clone_size: .; cdr3_nt: TGTGCCGGCAGCTTGTTTGGGGGGCTACTAGCCAAAAACATTCAGTACTTC; cdr3_aa: CAGSLFGGLLAKNIQYF
cdr3_length: 14; d_call: .; v_call: TRBV6-5; j_call: TRBJ2-7; clone_size: .; cdr3_nt: TGTGCCAGCAGTGCGGACAGATTTTTAAACGAGCAGTACTTC; cdr3_aa: CASSADRFLNEQYF
cdr3_length: 17; d_call: .; v_call: TRBV10-3; j_call: TRBJ1-5; clone_size: once; cdr3_nt: TGTGCCATCAGTGAGTCAGCAGGGACCACTTCTAATCAGCCCCAGCATTTT; cdr3_aa: CAISESAGTTSNQPQHF
cdr3_length: 17; d_call: TRBD1; v_call: TRBV28; j_call: TRBJ1-2; clone_size: .; cdr3_nt: TGTGCCAGCAGTTTGAGGTCCCCTGAACAGGGGGCACGAGGCTACACCTTC; cdr3_aa: CASSLRSPEQGARGYTF
cdr3_length: 17; d_call: TRBD2; v_call: TRBV7-3; j_call: TRBJ2-3; clone_size: .; cdr3_nt: TGTGCCAGCAGCCTAAACCCGGGACTAGAAACCACAGATACGCAGTATTTT; cdr3_aa: CASSLNPGLETTDTQYF
cdr3_length: 16; d_call: TRBD2; v_call: TRBV20-1; j_call: TRBJ2-7; clone_size: few; cdr3_nt: TGCAGTGCTAGAGATCCCCGTAGCGGGAGCTCCTACGAGCAGTACTTC; cdr3_aa: CSARDPRSGSSYEQYF
cdr3_length: 12; d_call: .; v_call: TRBV7-7; j_call: TRBJ2-5; clone_size: .; cdr3_nt: TGTGCTAGCAGCTTAGCCCAGGGGACCCAGTACTTC; cdr3_aa: CASSLAQGTQYF
cdr3_length: 13; d_call: .; v_call: TRBV5-1; j_call: TRBJ1-1; clone_size: .; cdr3_nt: TGCGCCAGTCAAAAAGAGACGAGCACTGAAGCTTTCTTT; cdr3_aa: CASQKETSTEAFF
cdr3_length: 13; d_call: .; v_call: TRBV7-2; j_call: TRBJ1-6; clone_size: .; cdr3_nt: TGTGCCAGCAGCTTAGTTGAAAGGTCACCCCTCCACTTT; cdr3_aa: CASSLVERSPLHF
cdr3_length: 18; d_call: .; v_call: TRBV7-2; j_call: TRBJ2-3; clone_size: few; cdr3_nt: TGTGCCAGCAGCTTAGGGACGGGCGCCGTCCCGTTGGCAGATACGCAGTATTTT; cdr3_aa: CASSLGTGAVPLADTQYF
cdr3_length: 13; d_call: .; v_call: TRBV2; j_call: TRBJ1-1; clone_size: few; cdr3_nt: TGTGCCAGCAGCCCCAACTGGAACACTGAAGCTTTCTTT; cdr3_aa: CASSPNWNTEAFF
cdr3_length: 19; d_call: TRBD1; v_call: TRBV10-3; j_call: TRBJ2-4; clone_size: .; cdr3_nt: TGTGCCATCAGTGAGTCGACTCAGGGGGTGGCAGGACACGTCGACATTCAGTACTTC; cdr3_aa: CAISESTQGVAGHVDIQYF
cdr3_length: 15; d_call: .; v_call: TRBV6-5; j_call: TRBJ2-3; clone_size: .; cdr3_nt: TGTGCCAGCAGTTACTGGGGCAGTAGCACAGATACGCAGTATTTT; cdr3_aa: CASSYWGSSTDTQYF
cdr3_length: 14; d_call: .; v_call: TRBV20-1; j_call: TRBJ1-5; clone_size: few; cdr3_nt: TGCAGTGCTAGAGGGGGAGGGGGATTACAGCCCCAGCATTTT; cdr3_aa: CSARGGGGLQPQHF
cdr3_length: 15; d_call: .; v_call: TRBV13; j_call: TRBJ2-3; clone_size: .; cdr3_nt: TGTGCCAGCAGCCCGGGACTCCTAAAGGGGGATACGCAGTATTTT; cdr3_aa: CASSPGLLKGDTQYF